This T cell receptor beta chain emerged from a study of neurological immune-mediated disorders. Study-level findings and limits: The study found no CDR3 amino acid sequences shared by expanded clones across subjects, suggesting private repertoires in all groups.

The sample holds many counts of this clonotype. What it recognizes is unknown. A single record per CDR3 protein comes from TCRdb applying MiXCR to the 5' RACE reads. The profile shows 14,000 or so distinct CDR3 sequences, 13% of them singletons. The CDR3 is made up of 15 amino acids. Germline V gene sequence: CDR1 MDHEN, CDR2 SYDVKM. V was shortened by 2 bases and J by 2 bases, with 11 bases between the two germline ends. The TCR sequence derives from a female donor with HTLV-1-associated myelopathy (HAM/TSP). Material for sequencing was CD8+ T cells from blood. V is TRBV28 and J is TRBJ2-3; D perhaps matches TRBD2 (5 bases). CDR3 nucleotides: TGTGCCAGCAGTTTAAGGCGGGTTTACACAGATACGCAGTATTTT. Residues: CASSLRRVYTDTQYF.